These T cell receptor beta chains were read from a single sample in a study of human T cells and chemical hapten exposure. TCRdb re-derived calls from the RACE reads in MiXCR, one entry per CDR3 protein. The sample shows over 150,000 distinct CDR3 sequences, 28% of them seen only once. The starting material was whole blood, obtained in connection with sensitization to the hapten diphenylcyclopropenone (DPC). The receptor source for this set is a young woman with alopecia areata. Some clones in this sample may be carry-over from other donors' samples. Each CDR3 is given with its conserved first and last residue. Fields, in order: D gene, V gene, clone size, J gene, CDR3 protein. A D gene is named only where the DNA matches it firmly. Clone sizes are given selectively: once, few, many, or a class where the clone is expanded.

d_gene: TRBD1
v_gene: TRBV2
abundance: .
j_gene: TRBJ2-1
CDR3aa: CASKPQGADANEQFF

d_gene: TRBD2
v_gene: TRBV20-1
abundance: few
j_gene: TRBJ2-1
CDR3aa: CSAFPIASGRGDEQFF

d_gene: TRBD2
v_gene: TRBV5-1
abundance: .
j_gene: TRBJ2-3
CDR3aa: CASGLYSGGADTQYF

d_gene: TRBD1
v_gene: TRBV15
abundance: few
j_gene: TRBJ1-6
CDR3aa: CATSGTGDRSPLHF

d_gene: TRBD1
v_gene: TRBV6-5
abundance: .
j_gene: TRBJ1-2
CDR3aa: CASRAGQATGYTF

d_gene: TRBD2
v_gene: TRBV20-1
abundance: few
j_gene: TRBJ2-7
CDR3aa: CSARARTSGAAYEQYF

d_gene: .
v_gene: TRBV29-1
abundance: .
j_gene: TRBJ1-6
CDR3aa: CSVGGGSDNSPLHF

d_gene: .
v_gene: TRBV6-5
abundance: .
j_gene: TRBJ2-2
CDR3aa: CASSRVETGELFF

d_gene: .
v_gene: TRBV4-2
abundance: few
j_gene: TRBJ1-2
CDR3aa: CASKGDYGYTF

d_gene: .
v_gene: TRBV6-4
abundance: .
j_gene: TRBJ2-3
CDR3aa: CASSDGVGTDTQYF

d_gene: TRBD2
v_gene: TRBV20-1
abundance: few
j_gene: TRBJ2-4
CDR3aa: CSAVQTNSGGQYF

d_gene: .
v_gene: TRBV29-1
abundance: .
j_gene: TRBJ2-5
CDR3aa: CSVGRSIETQYF

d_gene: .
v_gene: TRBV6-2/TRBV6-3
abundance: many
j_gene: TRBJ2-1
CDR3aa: CASSEQGGSYNEQFF

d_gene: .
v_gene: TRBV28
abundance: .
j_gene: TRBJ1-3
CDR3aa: CASSLDGISGNTIYF

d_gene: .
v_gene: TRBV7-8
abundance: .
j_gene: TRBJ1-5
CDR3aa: CASSPSGRGQPQHF

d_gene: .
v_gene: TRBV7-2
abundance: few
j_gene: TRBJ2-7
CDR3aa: CASSLVAGVGYEQYF

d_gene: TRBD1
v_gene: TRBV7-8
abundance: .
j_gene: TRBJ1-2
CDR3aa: CASSQLDRVYGYTF

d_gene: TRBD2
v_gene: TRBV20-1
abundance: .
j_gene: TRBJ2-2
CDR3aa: CSARDLRTSGTGELFF

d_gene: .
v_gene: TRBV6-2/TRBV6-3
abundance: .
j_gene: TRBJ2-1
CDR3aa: CASSYSTPGEQFF

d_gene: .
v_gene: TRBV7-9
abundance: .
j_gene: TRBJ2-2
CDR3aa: CASSLGQYTGELFF

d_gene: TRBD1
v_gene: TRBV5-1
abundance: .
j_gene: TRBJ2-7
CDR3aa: CASRGTGNSYEQYF

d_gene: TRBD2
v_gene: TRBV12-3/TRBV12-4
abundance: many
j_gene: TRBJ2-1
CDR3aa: CASSSLAGGNYNEQFF

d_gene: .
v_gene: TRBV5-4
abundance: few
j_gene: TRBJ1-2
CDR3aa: CASSLVGRMNYGYTF

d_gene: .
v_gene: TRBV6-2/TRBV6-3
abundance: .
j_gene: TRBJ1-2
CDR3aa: CASRYFATGYTF

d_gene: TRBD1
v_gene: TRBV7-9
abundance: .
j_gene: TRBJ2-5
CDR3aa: CASSPGQYQETQYF

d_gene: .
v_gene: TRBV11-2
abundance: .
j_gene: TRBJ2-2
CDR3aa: CASSSVWDGELFF

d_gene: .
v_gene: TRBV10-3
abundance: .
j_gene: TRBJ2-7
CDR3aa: CAISPGSHEQYF

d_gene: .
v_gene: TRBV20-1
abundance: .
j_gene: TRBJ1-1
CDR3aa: CSARDLASWNTEAFF

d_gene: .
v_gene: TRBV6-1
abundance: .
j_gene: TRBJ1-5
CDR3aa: CASREYWKGGRNQPQHF

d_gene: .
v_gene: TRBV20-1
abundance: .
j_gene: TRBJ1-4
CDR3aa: CSAVRGEKLFF

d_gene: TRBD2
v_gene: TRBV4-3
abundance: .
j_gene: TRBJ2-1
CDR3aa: CASSHGAGTVTEQFF

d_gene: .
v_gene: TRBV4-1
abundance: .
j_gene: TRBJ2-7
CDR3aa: CASSQGPVLYEQYF

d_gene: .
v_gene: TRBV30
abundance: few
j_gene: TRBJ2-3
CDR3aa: CAWSVSVGTQYF

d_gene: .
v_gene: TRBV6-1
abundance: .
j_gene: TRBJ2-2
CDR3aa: CASSIRIGELFF

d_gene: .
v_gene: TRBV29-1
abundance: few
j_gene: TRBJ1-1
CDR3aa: CSVTGPTNTEAFF

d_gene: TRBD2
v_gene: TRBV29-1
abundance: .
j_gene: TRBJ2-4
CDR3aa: CSVELAGVALAKNIQYF

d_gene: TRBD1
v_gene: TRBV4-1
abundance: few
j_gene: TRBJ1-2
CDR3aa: CASSQDGDRLGYTF

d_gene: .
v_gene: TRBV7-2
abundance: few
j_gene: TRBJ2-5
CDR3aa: CASSLAGVRETQYF

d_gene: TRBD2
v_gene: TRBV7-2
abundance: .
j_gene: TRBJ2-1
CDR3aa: CASSLGLSGGQFF

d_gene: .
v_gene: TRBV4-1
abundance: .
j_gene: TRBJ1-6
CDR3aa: CASRPDRSSYNSPLHF

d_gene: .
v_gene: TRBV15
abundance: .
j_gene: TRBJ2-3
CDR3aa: CATSRDLGAGTQGSQYF

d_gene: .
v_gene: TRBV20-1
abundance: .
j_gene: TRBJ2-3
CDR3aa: CSAKFGGTDTQYF

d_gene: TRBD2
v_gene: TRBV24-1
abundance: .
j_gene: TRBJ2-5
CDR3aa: CATRGSVQETQYF

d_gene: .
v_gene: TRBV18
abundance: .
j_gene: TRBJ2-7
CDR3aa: CASSPGSQGREQYF

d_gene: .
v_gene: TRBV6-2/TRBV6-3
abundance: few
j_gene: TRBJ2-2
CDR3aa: CASREGAEGLEIGELFF

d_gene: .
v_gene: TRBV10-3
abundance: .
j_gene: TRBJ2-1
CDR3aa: CAIGGTRDNEQFF

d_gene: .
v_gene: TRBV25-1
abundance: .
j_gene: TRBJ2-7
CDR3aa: CASSIAVNSYEQYF

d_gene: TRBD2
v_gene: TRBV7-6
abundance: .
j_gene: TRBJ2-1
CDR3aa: CASSLRTSGVSYNEQFF

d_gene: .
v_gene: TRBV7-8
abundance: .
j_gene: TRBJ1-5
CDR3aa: CASSLEGTGNQPQHF

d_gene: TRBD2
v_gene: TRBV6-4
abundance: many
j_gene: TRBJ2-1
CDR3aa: CASSAGVAGAYNEQFF

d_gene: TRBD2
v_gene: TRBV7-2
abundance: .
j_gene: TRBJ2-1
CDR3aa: CASSRLAGGSSYNEQFF

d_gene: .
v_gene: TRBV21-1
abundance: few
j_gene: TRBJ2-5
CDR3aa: CASSKVGVRTQYF

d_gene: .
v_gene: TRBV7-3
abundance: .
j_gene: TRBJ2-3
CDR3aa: CASSFLGTDTQYF

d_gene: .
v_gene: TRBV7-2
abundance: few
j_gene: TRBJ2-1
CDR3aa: CASSLVENEQFF